This TCR beta chain was captured in a study of CD8+ T cells in alopecia areata. Turning to the study itself: Tofacitinib therapy took 6 to 18 months; 6 months off drug came after.

RNA, once extracted, was reverse transcribed into cDNA for use as the sequencing template. Data came from immunoSEQ multiplex PCR; TCRdb stores just in-frame clones and leaves some out. The data contain some 9,800 clones, about 67% of them singletons. Relative to its sample, this clone is large. Peripheral blood, together with lesional scalp punch biopsies, was collected from alopecia areata patients. The sequence came from a human donor with alopecia areata. The sample was skin.

The chain's CDR3 is CASSEEAPEQYF. The CDR3, as DNA: TGTGCCAGCAGTGAAGAGGCCCCCGAGCAGTACTTC. This sequence joins TRBV2 and TRBJ2-7; no clear D gene. In germline, CDR1 is SNHLY, CDR2 FYNNEI. This CDR3 region has 12 residues. The V end was cut by 1 base, the J end by 6 bases, with 7 bases between.